Given below is one T cell receptor (beta chain) in context. The data belong to a study of blood T cell repertoires in COVID-19. Looking at the study overall: The United States, Italy and Spain supplied acute and convalescent COVID-19 samples. PBMCs, B-cell-depleted T cells, or T cells were the source of the cDNA or gDNA that made up the material.

As originally analysed: The authors estimated nucleated cell counts from reference gene primer amplification. Assay: immunoSEQ multiplex PCR; the TCRdb copy retains only in-frame clones and omits some. For V, J and clone size, that table is used; D and trimming come from the DNA. This table holds around 200,000 clones, around 85% found once. V dropped 5 bases and J dropped 6; count of bases not matched to a gene: 5. This CDR3 contains 14 residues. Germline CDR1 is MDHEN and CDR2 is SYDVKM. This chain uses TRBV28 with TRBJ2-1; 9 bases map to TRBD2. The clonotype originates from a woman aged 50 to 60 with acute or convalescent COVID-19. Sequenced material: peripheral blood. The CDR3 spells CASSPIAGVNEQFF. In DNA, the CDR3 is TGTGCCAGCAGTCCTATAGCGGGAGTCAATGAGCAGTTCTTC.